This T cell receptor (beta chain) stems from a study of blood T cell repertoires in COVID-19. All enrollees were about 18 to 100 years old and from 20 to 25 US areas. Some clones are missing from TCRdb's copy, which holds only in-frame ones; the method was immunoSEQ multiplex PCR. In the table there are about 230,000 clones, about 91% of which are singletons. The sample taken for sequencing was PBMCs or T cells enriched from blood (not recorded which). This receptor was taken from a middle-aged woman with acute COVID-19.

The CDR3 region is CASSLAGGSGNEQFF. The CDR3 nucleotides read TGTGCCAGCAGCTTAGCAGGGGGTTCGGGCAATGAGCAGTTCTTC. The rearrangement uses TRBV11-3 and TRBJ2-1; 7 bases map to TRBD1. This CDR3 spans 15 amino acids. V lost 1 base to trimming and J lost 6 bases; unmatched junction nucleotides: 6. Germline CDR1 is SGHNT and CDR2 is YENEEA.